Detailed here is one TCR beta chain. The sample is drawn from a study of blood T cell repertoires in COVID-19. Using immunoSEQ multiplex PCR, the repertoire was profiled, and TCRdb retains in-frame clones only, with some absent. Found here are about 380,000 clones, about 87% of them singletons; the top ten hold 1% to 1.5%. The sequenced sample consisted of PBMCs or T cells enriched from blood (not recorded which). This receptor was obtained from a man aged 30 to 45 who had recovered from COVID-19.

The CDR3 sequence is CASTLTGGLGQPQHF. Written as DNA, the CDR3 is TGTGCCAGCACACTGACAGGGGGCTTAGGTCAGCCCCAGCATTTT. This chain joins TRBV2 and TRBJ1-5; 10 nucleotides line up with TRBD1. Looked up from germline, CDR1 is SNHLY and CDR2 is FYNNEI. CDR3 length equals 15 residues. V dropped 7 bases and J dropped 6; count of bases not matched to a gene: 9.